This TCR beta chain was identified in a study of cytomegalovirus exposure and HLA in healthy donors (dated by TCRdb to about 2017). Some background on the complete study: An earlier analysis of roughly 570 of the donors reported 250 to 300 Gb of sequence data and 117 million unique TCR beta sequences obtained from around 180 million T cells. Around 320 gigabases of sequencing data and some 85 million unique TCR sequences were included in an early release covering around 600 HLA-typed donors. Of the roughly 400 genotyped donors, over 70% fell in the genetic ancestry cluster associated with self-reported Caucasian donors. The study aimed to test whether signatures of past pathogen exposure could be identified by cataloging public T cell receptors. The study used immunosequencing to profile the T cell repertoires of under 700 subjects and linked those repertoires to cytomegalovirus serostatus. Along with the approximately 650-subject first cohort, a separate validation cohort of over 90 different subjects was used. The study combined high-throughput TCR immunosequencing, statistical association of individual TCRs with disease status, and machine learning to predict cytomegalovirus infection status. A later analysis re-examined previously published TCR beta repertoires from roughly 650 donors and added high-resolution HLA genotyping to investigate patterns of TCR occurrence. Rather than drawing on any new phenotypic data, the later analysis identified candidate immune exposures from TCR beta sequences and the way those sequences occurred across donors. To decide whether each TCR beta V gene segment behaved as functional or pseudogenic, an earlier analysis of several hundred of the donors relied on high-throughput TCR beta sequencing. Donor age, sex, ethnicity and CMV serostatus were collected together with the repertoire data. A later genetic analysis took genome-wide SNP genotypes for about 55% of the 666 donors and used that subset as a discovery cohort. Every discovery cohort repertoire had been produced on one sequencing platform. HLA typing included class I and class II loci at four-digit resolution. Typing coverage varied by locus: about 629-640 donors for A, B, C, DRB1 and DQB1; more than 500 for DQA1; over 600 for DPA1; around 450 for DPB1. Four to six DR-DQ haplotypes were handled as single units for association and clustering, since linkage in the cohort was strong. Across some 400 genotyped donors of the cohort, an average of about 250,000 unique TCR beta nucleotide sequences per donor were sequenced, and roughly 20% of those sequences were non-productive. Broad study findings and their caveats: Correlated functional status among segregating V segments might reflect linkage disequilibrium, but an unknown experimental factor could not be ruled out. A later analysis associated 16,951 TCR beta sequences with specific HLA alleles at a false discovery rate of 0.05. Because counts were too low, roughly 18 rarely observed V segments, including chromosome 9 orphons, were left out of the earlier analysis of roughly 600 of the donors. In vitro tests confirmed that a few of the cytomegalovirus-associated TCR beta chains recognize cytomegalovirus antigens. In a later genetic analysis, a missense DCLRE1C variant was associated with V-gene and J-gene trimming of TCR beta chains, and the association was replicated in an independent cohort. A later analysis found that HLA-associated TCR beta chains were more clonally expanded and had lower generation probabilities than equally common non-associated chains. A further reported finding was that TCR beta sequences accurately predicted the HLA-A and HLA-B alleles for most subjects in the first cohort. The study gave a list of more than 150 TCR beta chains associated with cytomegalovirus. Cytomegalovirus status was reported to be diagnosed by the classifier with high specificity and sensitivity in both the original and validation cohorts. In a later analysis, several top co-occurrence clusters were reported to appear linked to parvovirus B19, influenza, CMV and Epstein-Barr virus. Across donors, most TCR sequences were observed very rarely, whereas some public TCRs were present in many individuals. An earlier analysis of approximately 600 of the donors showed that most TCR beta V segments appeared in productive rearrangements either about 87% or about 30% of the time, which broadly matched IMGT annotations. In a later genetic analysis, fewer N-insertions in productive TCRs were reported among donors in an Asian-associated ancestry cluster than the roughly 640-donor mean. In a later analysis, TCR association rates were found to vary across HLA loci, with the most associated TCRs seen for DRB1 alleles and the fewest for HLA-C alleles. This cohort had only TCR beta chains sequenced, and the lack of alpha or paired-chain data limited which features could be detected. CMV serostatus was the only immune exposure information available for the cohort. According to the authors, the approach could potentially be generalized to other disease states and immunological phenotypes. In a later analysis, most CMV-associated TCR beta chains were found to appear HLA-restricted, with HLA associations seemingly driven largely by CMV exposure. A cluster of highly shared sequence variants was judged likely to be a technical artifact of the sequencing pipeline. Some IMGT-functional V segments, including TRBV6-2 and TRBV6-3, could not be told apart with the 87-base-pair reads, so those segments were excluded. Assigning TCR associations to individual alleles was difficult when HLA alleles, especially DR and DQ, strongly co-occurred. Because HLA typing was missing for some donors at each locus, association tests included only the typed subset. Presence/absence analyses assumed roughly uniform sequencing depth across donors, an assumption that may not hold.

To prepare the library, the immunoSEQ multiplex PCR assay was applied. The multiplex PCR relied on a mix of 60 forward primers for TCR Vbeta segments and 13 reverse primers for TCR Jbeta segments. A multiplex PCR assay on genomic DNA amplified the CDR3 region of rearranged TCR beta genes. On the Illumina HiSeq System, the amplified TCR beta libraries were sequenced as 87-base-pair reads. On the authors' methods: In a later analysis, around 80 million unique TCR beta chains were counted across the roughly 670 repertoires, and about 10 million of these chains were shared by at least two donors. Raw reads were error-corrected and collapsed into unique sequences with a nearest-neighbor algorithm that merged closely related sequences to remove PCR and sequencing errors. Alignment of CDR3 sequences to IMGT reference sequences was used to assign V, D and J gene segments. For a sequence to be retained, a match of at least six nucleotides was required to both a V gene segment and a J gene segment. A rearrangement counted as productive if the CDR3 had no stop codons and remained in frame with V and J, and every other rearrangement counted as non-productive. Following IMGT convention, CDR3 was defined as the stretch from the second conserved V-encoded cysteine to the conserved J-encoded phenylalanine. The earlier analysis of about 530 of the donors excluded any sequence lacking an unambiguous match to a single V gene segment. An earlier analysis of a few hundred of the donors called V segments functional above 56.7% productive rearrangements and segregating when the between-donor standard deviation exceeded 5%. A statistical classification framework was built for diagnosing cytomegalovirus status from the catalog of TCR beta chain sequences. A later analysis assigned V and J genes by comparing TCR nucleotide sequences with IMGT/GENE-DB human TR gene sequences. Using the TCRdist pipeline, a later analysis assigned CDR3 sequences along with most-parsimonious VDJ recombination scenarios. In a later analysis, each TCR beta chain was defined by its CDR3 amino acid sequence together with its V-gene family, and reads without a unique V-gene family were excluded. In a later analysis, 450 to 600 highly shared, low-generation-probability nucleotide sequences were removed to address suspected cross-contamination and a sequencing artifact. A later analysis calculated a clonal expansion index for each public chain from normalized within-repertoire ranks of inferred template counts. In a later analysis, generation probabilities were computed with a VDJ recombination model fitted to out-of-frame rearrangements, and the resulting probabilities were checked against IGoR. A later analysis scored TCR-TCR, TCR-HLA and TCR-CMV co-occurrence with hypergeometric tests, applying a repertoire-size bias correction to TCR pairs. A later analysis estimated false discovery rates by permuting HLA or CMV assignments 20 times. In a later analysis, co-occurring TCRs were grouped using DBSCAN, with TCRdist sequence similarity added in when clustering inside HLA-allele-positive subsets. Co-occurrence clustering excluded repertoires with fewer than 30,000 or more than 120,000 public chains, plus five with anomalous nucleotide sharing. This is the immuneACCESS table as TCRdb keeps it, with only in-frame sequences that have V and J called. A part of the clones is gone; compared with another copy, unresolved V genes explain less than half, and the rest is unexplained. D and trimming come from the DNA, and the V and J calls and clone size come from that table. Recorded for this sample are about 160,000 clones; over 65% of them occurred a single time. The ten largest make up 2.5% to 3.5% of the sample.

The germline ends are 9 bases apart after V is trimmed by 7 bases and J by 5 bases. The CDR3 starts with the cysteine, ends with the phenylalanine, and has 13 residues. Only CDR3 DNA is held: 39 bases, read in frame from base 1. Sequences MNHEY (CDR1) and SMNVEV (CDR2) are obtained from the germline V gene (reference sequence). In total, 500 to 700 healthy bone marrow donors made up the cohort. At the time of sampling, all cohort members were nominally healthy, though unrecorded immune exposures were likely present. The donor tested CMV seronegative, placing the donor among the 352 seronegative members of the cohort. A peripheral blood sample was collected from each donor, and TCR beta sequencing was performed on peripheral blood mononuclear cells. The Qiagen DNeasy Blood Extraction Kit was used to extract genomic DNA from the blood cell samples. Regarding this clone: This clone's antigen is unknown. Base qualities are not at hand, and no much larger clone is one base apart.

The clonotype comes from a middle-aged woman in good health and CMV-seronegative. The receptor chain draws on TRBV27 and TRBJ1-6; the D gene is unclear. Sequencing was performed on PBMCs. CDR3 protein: CASTENNNSPLHF. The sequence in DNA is TGTGCCAGCACCGAGAATAATAATTCACCCCTCCACTTT.